The 2 T cell receptor beta chains presented below share a single source sample, sequenced in a study of blood T cell repertoires in COVID-19. Profiling relied on immunoSEQ multiplex PCR, and the TCRdb table lists in-frame clones only, not all of them. The sample gives about 160,000 clones, around 75% of which show up once; 14% is in the top ten. The sequencing sample was made of peripheral blood. These receptors originate from an elderly woman with acute or convalescent COVID-19.

CDR3 amino acids: CASTQRGGGIEAFF. CDR3 DNA sequence: TGTGCCAGCACTCAAAGGGGGGGCGGTATTGAAGCTTTCTTT. V is TRBV3-1 (or the pseudogene TRBV3-2) and J is TRBJ1-1; weak D call: TRBD1 (6 bases). V was pared by 7 bases and J by 7 bases, with 19 bases between. This CDR3 is built from 14 residues. The V gene's germline CDR1 is LGHDT and CDR2 YNNKEL (reference sequence).

The chain is built from TRBV28 and TRBJ1-5; D remains ambiguous. Trimming pared 7 bases from V and 2 bases from J, leaving 9 bases between. This CDR3 comprises 13 residues. Germline CDR1 reads MDHEN; CDR2 reads SYDVKM. CDR3 nucleotides: TGTGCCAGCATAGAGTTTCGCAATCAGCCCCAGCATTTT. This encodes CASIEFRNQPQHF.